This is a list of T cell receptor beta chains from one sample in a study of early T cells in non-severe SARS-CoV-2 infection. TCRdb redid the calling of the 5' RACE reads with MiXCR, one entry per CDR3 protein. Found here are 120,000 or so distinct CDR3 sequences, about 12% of them singletons; the top ten hold 3.5% to 4%. Sequenced here: whole blood, sampled at baseline. These receptor sequences come from an adult who was a healthcare worker with PCR-confirmed SARS-CoV-2 infection or an uninfected control (not recorded which). Both conserved end residues are part of each CDR3. A D gene is named only where the DNA matches it firmly. The listing skips clone size in some rows; elsewhere it reads once, few, many or a size class.

cdr3_nt: TGCGCCAGCAGCCAAGATCCAACCTGGCGGGGTGGGGATGAGCAGTTCTTC; cdr3_aa: CASSQDPTWRGGDEQFF; clone_size: many; d_call: .; j_call: TRBJ2-1; v_call: TRBV4-1
cdr3_nt: TGTGCCAGCTCCAGGGGGGCCCCTAAGAACAATGAGCAGTTCTTC; cdr3_aa: CASSRGAPKNNEQFF; clone_size: many; d_call: .; j_call: TRBJ2-1; v_call: TRBV18
cdr3_nt: TGTGCCAGCAGCTTAGCCGGTGGCTTAACGAACACCGGGGAGCTGTTTTTT; cdr3_aa: CASSLAGGLTNTGELFF; clone_size: .; d_call: .; j_call: TRBJ2-2; v_call: TRBV7-2
cdr3_nt: TGCGCCAGCAGCTTGATCAGCGGGAGGGCAACCCGAGGCACAGATACGCAGTATTTT; cdr3_aa: CASSLISGRATRGTDTQYF; clone_size: few; d_call: TRBD2; j_call: TRBJ2-3; v_call: TRBV5-1
cdr3_nt: TGTGCCAGCAGCCGGACAGCAGTCGCAGATACGCAGTATTTT; cdr3_aa: CASSRTAVADTQYF; clone_size: few; d_call: .; j_call: TRBJ2-3; v_call: TRBV7-2
cdr3_nt: TGTGCCAGCAGTCGCGGGGGGCAGGGTTGGGACACTGAAGCTTTCTTT; cdr3_aa: CASSRGGQGWDTEAFF; clone_size: .; d_call: .; j_call: TRBJ1-1; v_call: TRBV27
cdr3_nt: TGTGCCAGCTCACCGGTGGGGGCACTCAACACTGAAGCTTTCTTT; cdr3_aa: CASSPVGALNTEAFF; clone_size: few; d_call: .; j_call: TRBJ1-1; v_call: TRBV18
cdr3_nt: TGTGCCAGCAGTCCCCTCGTTGTCTCGGGGAACACTGAAGCTTTCTTT; cdr3_aa: CASSPLVVSGNTEAFF; clone_size: .; d_call: .; j_call: TRBJ1-1; v_call: TRBV28
cdr3_nt: TGTGCCAGCAGCTTCAGGGCAGGAACCACCGGGGAGCTGTTTTTT; cdr3_aa: CASSFRAGTTGELFF; clone_size: few; d_call: .; j_call: TRBJ2-2; v_call: TRBV7-6
cdr3_nt: TGTGCCGGACGACAGGACCGGTTCACAGATACGCAGTATTTT; cdr3_aa: CAGRQDRFTDTQYF; clone_size: .; d_call: .; j_call: TRBJ2-3; v_call: TRBV6-1
cdr3_nt: TGTGCCAGTAGTATTCTGAGGGGTTTGTCTGGGGCCAACGTCCTGACTTTC; cdr3_aa: CASSILRGLSGANVLTF; clone_size: .; d_call: .; j_call: TRBJ2-6; v_call: TRBV19
cdr3_nt: TGTGCCAGCAGTTTTATAATCAATGAGCAGTTCTTC; cdr3_aa: CASSFIINEQFF; clone_size: many; d_call: .; j_call: TRBJ2-1; v_call: TRBV12-3/TRBV12-4
cdr3_nt: TGCAGTGCTAGATACGAGGGTTCTGGAAACACCATATATTTT; cdr3_aa: CSARYEGSGNTIYF; clone_size: few; d_call: .; j_call: TRBJ1-3; v_call: TRBV20-1
cdr3_nt: TGCGCCAGCACCTCGTATGGTGAGGGAATGTACGAGCAGTACTTC; cdr3_aa: CASTSYGEGMYEQYF; clone_size: many; d_call: .; j_call: TRBJ2-7; v_call: TRBV5-1
cdr3_nt: TGCAGCGTGCAACCCGGGACAGGGGATAATGAGCAGTTCTTC; cdr3_aa: CSVQPGTGDNEQFF; clone_size: few; d_call: TRBD1; j_call: TRBJ2-1; v_call: TRBV29-1
cdr3_nt: TGTGCCAGTAGTGTTACAGGGATCTCTGGCGAGCAGTACTTC; cdr3_aa: CASSVTGISGEQYF; clone_size: few; d_call: .; j_call: TRBJ2-7; v_call: TRBV19
cdr3_nt: TGTGCCAGCAGCTTAGGCCGGGGGACAGGCTACGAGCAGTACTTC; cdr3_aa: CASSLGRGTGYEQYF; clone_size: few; d_call: TRBD1; j_call: TRBJ2-7; v_call: TRBV13
cdr3_nt: TGTGCCAGCAGCAGGGACAGTGTGGGGCGAGGGCAGTACTTC; cdr3_aa: CASSRDSVGRGQYF; clone_size: few; d_call: TRBD1; j_call: TRBJ2-7; v_call: TRBV27
cdr3_nt: TGTGCCAGCAGCTTAGAGGGAGCTAGTACCGGGGAGCTGTTTTTT; cdr3_aa: CASSLEGASTGELFF; clone_size: .; d_call: .; j_call: TRBJ2-2; v_call: TRBV7-9
cdr3_nt: TGCGCCAGCAGCTTGAGTACAGTCACAGATACGCAGTATTTT; cdr3_aa: CASSLSTVTDTQYF; clone_size: .; d_call: .; j_call: TRBJ2-3; v_call: TRBV5-1
cdr3_nt: TGCGCCAGCGGGCCGACCTACCCCCCAGATACGCAGTATTTT; cdr3_aa: CASGPTYPPDTQYF; clone_size: medium-sized; d_call: .; j_call: TRBJ2-3; v_call: TRBV4-1
cdr3_nt: TGTGCCAGCACCCCATGGGAGCGGGGGTCATACAATGAGCAGTTCTTC; cdr3_aa: CASTPWERGSYNEQFF; clone_size: .; d_call: TRBD2; j_call: TRBJ2-1; v_call: TRBV6-1
cdr3_nt: TGTGCCAGCAGCGTAGGAGGGGTACTCGGCACTGAAGCTTTCTTT; cdr3_aa: CASSVGGVLGTEAFF; clone_size: few; d_call: .; j_call: TRBJ1-1; v_call: TRBV9
cdr3_nt: TGTGCCAGCAGCCAAGAGGGGGCCTCCTATAATTCACCCCTCCACTTT; cdr3_aa: CASSQEGASYNSPLHF; clone_size: .; d_call: .; j_call: TRBJ1-6; v_call: TRBV3-1
cdr3_nt: TGCGCCAGCAGCCGCGGGGGGACAGGGGATTACGAGCAGTACTTC; cdr3_aa: CASSRGGTGDYEQYF; clone_size: .; d_call: TRBD1; j_call: TRBJ2-7; v_call: TRBV4-1
cdr3_nt: TGTGCCAGCAGCCAGAAGATGGGGGGGGAAGATACGCAGTATTTT; cdr3_aa: CASSQKMGGEDTQYF; clone_size: few; d_call: TRBD2; j_call: TRBJ2-3; v_call: TRBV4-2
cdr3_nt: TGTGCCAGCCGTCCTGGGGCAGGGGATACGGAGCAGTTCTTC; cdr3_aa: CASRPGAGDTEQFF; clone_size: .; d_call: .; j_call: TRBJ2-1; v_call: TRBV7-6
cdr3_nt: TGTGCCAGCAGCTTCCTGTACGTTGGGAATGAGCAGTTCTTC; cdr3_aa: CASSFLYVGNEQFF; clone_size: many; d_call: .; j_call: TRBJ2-1; v_call: TRBV7-9
cdr3_nt: TGTGCCAGCAGCTTAGTAAGGGTCACCGGGGAGCTGTTTTTT; cdr3_aa: CASSLVRVTGELFF; clone_size: .; d_call: .; j_call: TRBJ2-2; v_call: TRBV11-1
cdr3_nt: TGTGCCAGCAGCCCTGGTCAGGGGGGGTACGAGCAGTACTTC; cdr3_aa: CASSPGQGGYEQYF; clone_size: .; d_call: .; j_call: TRBJ2-7; v_call: TRBV5-5
cdr3_nt: TGTGCCAGCAGTGTACGGGACAGGGGGCCCTATTTTGGAGTGGATACGCAGTATTTT; cdr3_aa: CASSVRDRGPYFGVDTQYF; clone_size: .; d_call: TRBD1; j_call: TRBJ2-3; v_call: TRBV25-1
cdr3_nt: TGTGCCAGCAGCCAAACAGGGCGGCGCGAGCAGTACTTC; cdr3_aa: CASSQTGRREQYF; clone_size: many; d_call: .; j_call: TRBJ2-7; v_call: TRBV14
cdr3_nt: TGTGCCAGCAGTGGGACAGGTGAGGTTTTCTTT; cdr3_aa: CASSGTGEVFF; clone_size: .; d_call: TRBD1; j_call: TRBJ1-1; v_call: TRBV6-5
cdr3_nt: TGTGCCAGCACCCTGGAGAGGGGCAACACTGAAGCTTTCTTT; cdr3_aa: CASTLERGNTEAFF; clone_size: few; d_call: .; j_call: TRBJ1-1; v_call: TRBV2
cdr3_nt: TGTGCCAGCTCCGGGAAGCCGGGGAGCACTGAAGCTTTCTTT; cdr3_aa: CASSGKPGSTEAFF; clone_size: .; d_call: .; j_call: TRBJ1-1; v_call: TRBV28
cdr3_nt: TGTACCAGCAGCACTAGTACAGATACGCAGTATTTT; cdr3_aa: CTSSTSTDTQYF; clone_size: .; d_call: .; j_call: TRBJ2-3; v_call: TRBV9
cdr3_nt: TGTGCCAGCAGATGGACAGGGGAATCACCCCTCCACTTT; cdr3_aa: CASRWTGESPLHF; clone_size: few; d_call: TRBD1; j_call: TRBJ1-6; v_call: TRBV2
cdr3_nt: TGTGCCAGCAGTGGGACAGGGCGCAATCAGCCCCAGCATTTT; cdr3_aa: CASSGTGRNQPQHF; clone_size: few; d_call: TRBD1; j_call: TRBJ1-5; v_call: TRBV2
cdr3_nt: TGTGCCAGCAGTTTAACGGGGGTCGACGGCAATCAGCCCCAGCATTTT; cdr3_aa: CASSLTGVDGNQPQHF; clone_size: few; d_call: .; j_call: TRBJ1-5; v_call: TRBV12-3/TRBV12-4
cdr3_nt: TGTGCCAGCAGGCCCGGGACTAAAAAGGCCGGGGAGCTGTTTTTT; cdr3_aa: CASRPGTKKAGELFF; clone_size: many; d_call: TRBD2; j_call: TRBJ2-2; v_call: TRBV12-3/TRBV12-4
cdr3_nt: TGCGCCAGCAGCCGAAAGACCGGGACAGGGACGAACACCATATATTTT; cdr3_aa: CASSRKTGTGTNTIYF; clone_size: many; d_call: TRBD1; j_call: TRBJ1-3; v_call: TRBV5-1
cdr3_nt: TGTGCCAGCAGCCGAGACAGACGCACTGAAGCTTTCTTT; cdr3_aa: CASSRDRRTEAFF; clone_size: .; d_call: .; j_call: TRBJ1-1; v_call: TRBV5-6
cdr3_nt: TGTGCCTGGAGGCCAGGGTTTCGGGGAGGCAATCAGCCCCAGCATTTT; cdr3_aa: CAWRPGFRGGNQPQHF; clone_size: many; d_call: .; j_call: TRBJ1-5; v_call: TRBV30
cdr3_nt: TGTGCCAGCAGCCAAGGGGGTACAGCAAACTATGGCTACACCTTC; cdr3_aa: CASSQGGTANYGYTF; clone_size: few; d_call: .; j_call: TRBJ1-2; v_call: TRBV3-1
cdr3_nt: TGTGCCAGCAGCCAAGATTACAGGCAGAACACTGAAGCTTTCTTT; cdr3_aa: CASSQDYRQNTEAFF; clone_size: .; d_call: .; j_call: TRBJ1-1; v_call: TRBV4-2
cdr3_nt: TGTGCCAGCAGTTACTCTGGAGGGTACGGCACTGAAGCTTTCTTT; cdr3_aa: CASSYSGGYGTEAFF; clone_size: .; d_call: .; j_call: TRBJ1-1; v_call: TRBV6-6
cdr3_nt: TGTGCCAGCAGTCATCCGTCGGCCACTAATGAAAAACTGTTTTTT; cdr3_aa: CASSHPSATNEKLFF; clone_size: .; d_call: .; j_call: TRBJ1-4; v_call: TRBV28
cdr3_nt: TGCGCCAGCAGCTTCAGGGTCGGAGGGGGACAAGAGACCCAGTACTTC; cdr3_aa: CASSFRVGGGQETQYF; clone_size: .; d_call: .; j_call: TRBJ2-5; v_call: TRBV5-1
cdr3_nt: TGCAGTGCTAACCAAAAGGGGAGTTCGTGGGGCTACACCTTC; cdr3_aa: CSANQKGSSWGYTF; clone_size: few; d_call: .; j_call: TRBJ1-2; v_call: TRBV20-1
cdr3_nt: TGTGCCAGCAGCTTTCGGACAGCAAACACCGGGGAGCTGTTTTTC; cdr3_aa: CASSFRTANTGELFF; clone_size: .; d_call: .; j_call: TRBJ2-2; v_call: TRBV7-2
cdr3_nt: TGTGCCAGCTCACCAATTGGAAGTCGACAGATTAATTCACCCCTCCACTTT; cdr3_aa: CASSPIGSRQINSPLHF; clone_size: few; d_call: .; j_call: TRBJ1-6; v_call: TRBV18
cdr3_nt: TGTGCCAGCTCACCATGGCCTAGCGGAAGGAGGCCCCACGAGCAGTACTTC; cdr3_aa: CASSPWPSGRRPHEQYF; clone_size: .; d_call: TRBD2; j_call: TRBJ2-7; v_call: TRBV18
cdr3_nt: TGTGCCAGCAGCTTATTTTCCTACGAGCAGTACTTC; cdr3_aa: CASSLFSYEQYF; clone_size: few; d_call: .; j_call: TRBJ2-7; v_call: TRBV13
cdr3_nt: TGTGCCAGCAGTCCCCCTCGCGGGGGGCCTGGGGCCAACGTCCTGACTTTC; cdr3_aa: CASSPPRGGPGANVLTF; clone_size: .; d_call: TRBD2; j_call: TRBJ2-6; v_call: TRBV28
cdr3_nt: TGTGCCAGCAGCTTAGGGGGTGCAGGAGCCTACGAGCAGTACTTC; cdr3_aa: CASSLGGAGAYEQYF; clone_size: few; d_call: .; j_call: TRBJ2-7; v_call: TRBV11-3
cdr3_nt: TGTGCCAGCAGCCCAGTCTTGAACACTGAAGCTTTCTTT; cdr3_aa: CASSPVLNTEAFF; clone_size: many; d_call: .; j_call: TRBJ1-1; v_call: TRBV12-3/TRBV12-4
cdr3_nt: TGCAGCGTTCGGTCCAGATTGGGCAATGAGCAGTTCTTC; cdr3_aa: CSVRSRLGNEQFF; clone_size: many; d_call: .; j_call: TRBJ2-1; v_call: TRBV29-1
cdr3_nt: TGTGCCTGGAGTGTTGGAGGCACCGGGGAGCTGTTTTTT; cdr3_aa: CAWSVGGTGELFF; clone_size: few; d_call: .; j_call: TRBJ2-2; v_call: TRBV30
cdr3_nt: TGTGCCAGCAGCCCCCCTGGGGAGACCCAGTACTTC; cdr3_aa: CASSPPGETQYF; clone_size: many; d_call: .; j_call: TRBJ2-5; v_call: TRBV7-2